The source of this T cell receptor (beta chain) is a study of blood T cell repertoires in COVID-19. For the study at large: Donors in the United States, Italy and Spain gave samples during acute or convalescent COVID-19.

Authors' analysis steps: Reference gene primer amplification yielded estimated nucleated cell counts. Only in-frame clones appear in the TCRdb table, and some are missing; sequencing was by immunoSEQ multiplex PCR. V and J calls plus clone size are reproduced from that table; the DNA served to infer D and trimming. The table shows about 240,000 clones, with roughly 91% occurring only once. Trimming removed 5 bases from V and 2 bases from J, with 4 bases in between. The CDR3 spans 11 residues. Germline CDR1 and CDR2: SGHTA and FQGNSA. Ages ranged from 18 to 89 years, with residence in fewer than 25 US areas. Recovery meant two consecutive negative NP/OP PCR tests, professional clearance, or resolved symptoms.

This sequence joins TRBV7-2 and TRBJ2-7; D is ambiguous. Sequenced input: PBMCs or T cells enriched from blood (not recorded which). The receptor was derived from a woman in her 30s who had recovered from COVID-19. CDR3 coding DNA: TGTGCCAGCAGCCCAGCCTACGAGCAGTACTTC. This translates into CASSPAYEQYF.